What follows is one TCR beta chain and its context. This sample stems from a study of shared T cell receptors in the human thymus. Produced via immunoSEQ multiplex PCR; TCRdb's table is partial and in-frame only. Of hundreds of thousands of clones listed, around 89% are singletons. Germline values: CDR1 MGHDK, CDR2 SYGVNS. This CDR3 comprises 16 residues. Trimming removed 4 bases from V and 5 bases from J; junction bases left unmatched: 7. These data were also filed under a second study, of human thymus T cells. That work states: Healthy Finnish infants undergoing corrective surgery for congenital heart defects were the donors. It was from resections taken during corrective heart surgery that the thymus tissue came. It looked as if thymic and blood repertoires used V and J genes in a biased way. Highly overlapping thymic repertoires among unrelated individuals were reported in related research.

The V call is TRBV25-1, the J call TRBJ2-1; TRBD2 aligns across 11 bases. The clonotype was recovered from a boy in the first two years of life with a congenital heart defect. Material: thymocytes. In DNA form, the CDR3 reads TGTGCCAGCAGTGGTCGGGGACTAGCGGATAACAATGAGCAGTTCTTC. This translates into CASSGRGLADNNEQFF.